One sample yielded the 30 T cell receptor beta chains listed below, sequenced in a study of naive and memory T cell subsets. The beta constant-region primer was an equimolar mix of two oligonucleotides covering TRBC1 and TRBC2. Four rounds of PCR amplified the ligated cDNA using nested alpha and beta constant-region primers plus SP2. One entry per CDR3 protein, called by TCRdb with MiXCR from the UMI-ligation and nested PCR reads. The profile shows just over 80,000 distinct CDR3 sequences, about 10% of them singletons. Specimen: naive CD8+ T cells from blood. The receptors shown here come from a human donor in good health.

This clonotype was found once. The genes are TRBV4-1 and TRBJ1-5, with 12 bases identical to TRBD1. Germline V CDR1 and CDR2: MGHRA, YSYEKL. The CDR3 loop spans 16 amino acids. The junction had 4 bases not matched to a gene; V was cut back by 3 bases and J by 4 bases. DNA for the CDR3: TGCGCCAGCAGCCAGGCGGGACAGGGGGCTAATCAGCCCCAGCATTTT. This sequence encodes CASSQAGQGANQPQHF.

V is TRBV7-3 and J is TRBJ2-1; 7 bases are a match to TRBD2. Germline assignment: CDR1 SGHTA and CDR2 FQGTGA. The trim removed 0 bases at V and 2 bases at J, leaving 7 bases unmatched. The CDR3 length is 17 residues. The CDR3 DNA is TGTGCCAGCAGCTTAACGTTTGGGGAGGGCCCCTACAATGAGCAGTTCTTC. It translates to CASSLTFGEGPYNEQFF. Full variable domain (rest looked up from reference TRBV7-3 and TRBJ2-1): GAGVSQTPSNKVTEKGKYVELRCDPISGHTALYWYRQSLGQGPEFLIYFQGTGAADDSGLPNDRFFAVRPEGSVSTLKIQRTERGDSAVYLCASSLTFGEGPYNEQFFGPGTRLTVL.

This clonotype was seen a few times. The chain combines TRBV28 with TRBJ2-7, with 8 nucleotides matching TRBD2. After removal of 7 bases from V and 6 bases from J, the junction contained 11 bases not matched to a gene. The CDR3 extends over 14 amino acids. Germline V gene lookup returns CDR1 MDHEN and CDR2 SYDVKM. CDR3 loop: CASTPGLESREQYF. For the CDR3, the DNA is TGTGCCAGCACCCCGGGACTAGAAAGCCGCGAGCAGTACTTC.

This chain connects TRBV30 to TRBJ1-1, with D possibly TRBD1 on 5 matching bases. V lost 3 bases, J lost 5 bases, and 13 bases lay in between. The CDR3 is made up of 13 amino acids. CDR1 is GTSNPN, CDR2 SVGIG, per germline (reference sequence). The CDR3 loop is CAWRGDAATEAFF. The CDR3 DNA follows: TGTGCCTGGAGGGGGGACGCGGCTACTGAAGCTTTCTTT.

The genes are TRBV6-2 or TRBV6-3 and TRBJ2-2; no clear D gene. The CDR3 consists of 15 residues. Trimming pared 6 bases from V and 4 bases from J, leaving 15 bases between. CDR1 MNHEY and CDR2 SVGEGT come from the germline V gene. CDR3 residues: CASSSPLITTGELFF. CDR3 sequence (DNA): TGTGCCAGCAGCTCCCCTCTCATAACCACCGGGGAGCTGTTTTTT.

This clonotype was seen at least ten times. The rearrangement uses TRBV4-2 and TRBJ1-2; 9 bases are a match to TRBD1. The CDR3 is 16 amino acids. V shed 0 bases, J shed 2 bases, and the junction held 4 bases outside the gene matches. Germline assignment: CDR1 LGHNA and CDR2 YNFKEQ. The CDR3 coding sequence is TGTGCCAGCAGCCAAGATTGGGACAGGGAGAACTATGGCTACACCTTC. It specifies CASSQDWDRENYGYTF.

This CDR3 is CSVVSGEKTQYF. The CDR3 DNA reads TGCAGCGTTGTTTCAGGGGAAAAGACCCAGTACTTC. This chain links TRBV29-1 with TRBJ2-5; possibly TRBD1 for D (6 bases). Looked up from germline, CDR1 is SQVTM and CDR2 is ANQGSEA. V lost 4 bases to trimming and J lost 6 bases, with 12 bases between them. This CDR3 is built from 12 residues.

At least ten counts were recorded for this clonotype. This chain joins TRBV28 and TRBJ2-1; no clear D. V lost 2 bases, J lost 7 bases, and 0 bases lay in between. The CDR3 totals 10 residues. CDR1 and CDR2 from the germline V gene are MDHEN and SYDVKM. As DNA, the CDR3 is TGTGCCAGCAGTTTAAATGAGCAGTTCTTC. Amino acid sequence: CASSLNEQFF.

This clonotype was picked up many times. The rearrangement joins TRBV11-2 to TRBJ2-5; TRBD2 is a possible D gene (5 bases). The V and J ends lost 5 bases and 5 bases respectively, with 12 bases between them. The germline V gene has CDR1 SGHAT and CDR2 FQNNGV. This CDR3 region has 13 residues. CDR3 amino acids: CASSPDPGETQYF. The CDR3 nucleotides read TGTGCCAGCAGCCCCGACCCGGGGGAGACCCAGTACTTC.

The chain employs TRBV28 and TRBJ2-2; D not certain. The germline CDR1 and CDR2 sequences are MDHEN and SYDVKM. The CDR3 is made up of 11 amino acids. The germline V and J ends were trimmed by 7 bases and 6 bases, with 6 bases remaining between them. DNA of the CDR3: TGTGCCAGCAAGGGATCCGGGGAGCTGTTTTTT. Translation gives CASKGSGELFF.

The J gene is TRBJ2-7, the V gene TRBV12-3 or TRBV12-4; 10 bases match TRBD1. Trimming took 6 bases from V and 4 from J; bases not matched to a gene: 15. CDR3 size: 17 residues. The chain's CDR3 is CASRPTLRDRGSYEQYF. CDR3 nucleotides: TGTGCCAGCAGACCCACCCTCCGGGACAGGGGTAGTTACGAGCAGTACTTC.

There are many counts of this clonotype. V gene TRBV21-1 combines with J gene TRBJ1-2. TRBV21-1 is flagged as a pseudogene. The CDR3 has 13 amino acids. CDR3 protein: CASCRTLSYGYTF. CDR3 nucleotides: TGTGCCAGCTGCAGAACCCTTTCCTATGGCTACACCTTC.

This sequence joins TRBV29-1 and TRBJ2-4; D might be TRBD2 (5 bases). V was cut by 4 bases and J by 8 bases, with 12 bases left in between. The CDR3 contains 12 residues. Per the germline V gene, CDR1 is SQVTM and CDR2 is ANQGSEA. CDR3 in amino acids: CSVGDSRDIQYF. The DNA for the CDR3 is TGCAGCGTTGGTGATTCGAGGGACATTCAGTACTTC.

This clonotype was found many times. V gene TRBV20-1 combines with J gene TRBJ2-1, with D possibly being TRBD2 (6 bases). Trimming pared 4 bases from V and 4 bases from J, leaving 20 bases between. The CDR3 has 16 residues. Germline CDR1 is DFQATT and CDR2 is SNEGSKA (reference sequence). The DNA of the CDR3 is TGCAGTGCTATGAGACTACCGCCGGGGGATTACAATGAGCAGTTCTTC. Protein: CSAMRLPPGDYNEQFF.

This clonotype was found a few times. The J gene is TRBJ1-2, the V gene TRBV7-6; unclear D gene. Germline values: CDR1 SGHVS, CDR2 FNYEAQ. The CDR3 covers 15 residues. Trimming removed 1 base from V and 1 base from J, with 10 bases in between. The CDR3 DNA reads TGTGCCAGCAGCTTAGAGCCGAGCCTTAACTATGGCTACACCTTC. The encoded protein is CASSLEPSLNYGYTF.

The V call is TRBV6-1, the J call TRBJ2-1, with D maybe TRBD1 (6 bases). The CDR3 runs 16 residues. Germline V lookup: CDR1 MNHNS, CDR2 SASEGT. V lost 5 bases and J 0 bases, leaving 14 bases between the germline ends. CDR3 protein: CASSSWQGSSYNEQFF. The CDR3 nucleotides read TGTGCCAGCAGTTCTTGGCAGGGGAGCTCCTACAATGAGCAGTTCTTC.

This clonotype has a handful of counts. The rearrangement uses TRBV4-2 and TRBJ2-7; D ambiguous. The CDR3 length is 15 residues. Germline V CDR1 and CDR2: LGHNA, YNFKEQ. Trimming took off 0 bases at V and 4 bases at J, with 13 bases between the two ends. The DNA of the CDR3 is TGTGCCAGCAGCCAAGAAGGCGGCTGGCGTTACGAGCAGTACTTC. Its protein is CASSQEGGWRYEQYF.

Ten or more counts support this clonotype. The chain uses TRBV6-5 and TRBJ2-5; 10 nucleotides align to TRBD1. The CDR3 has 14 amino acids. Germline values: CDR1 MNHEY, CDR2 SVGAGI. J gave up 4 bases and V 5 bases, and 4 bases lay outside the gene matches. The CDR3, as DNA: TGTGCCAGCAGTCCGTGGACAGGGGGAGAGACCCAGTACTTC. This codes for CASSPWTGGETQYF.

This clonotype was recorded at least ten times. The rearrangement joins TRBV7-6 to TRBJ1-1; D is ambiguous. The CDR3 extends over 15 amino acids. The germline gives CDR1 SGHVS, CDR2 FNYEAQ. Trimming stripped 0 bases from V and 2 bases from J, with 10 bases between. The CDR3 DNA reads TGTGCCAGCAGCTTAGCGCTTGGCGGAAACACTGAAGCTTTCTTT. It codes for CASSLALGGNTEAFF.

This clonotype has only a few counts. This rearrangement joins TRBV7-9 to TRBJ2-3, with no clear D. V lost 5 bases, J lost 2 bases, and 11 bases lay in between. CDR3 size: 14 residues. Germline loops: CDR1 SEHNR, CDR2 FQNEAQ (reference sequence). The CDR3 spells CASSVTGYTDTQYF. CDR3 DNA: TGTGCCAGCAGCGTGACGGGTTACACAGATACGCAGTATTTT.

This clonotype was counted only a few times. The gene calls are TRBV6-2 or TRBV6-3 and TRBJ1-5; TRBD1 aligns across 10 bases. With V trimmed by 5 bases and J by 7 bases, 8 bases remained unmatched. The germline V gene has CDR1 MNHEY and CDR2 SVGEGT. The CDR3 is 15 amino acids. CDR3 in amino acids: CASSTPTGGRQPQHF. In DNA, the CDR3 is TGTGCCAGCAGTACCCCGACAGGGGGCCGGCAGCCCCAGCATTTT.

This clonotype came up many times. The chain recombines TRBV6-2 or TRBV6-3 with TRBJ2-7; maybe TRBD2 (5 bases). V lost 7 bases, J lost 3 bases, and 13 bases lay in between. The germline gives CDR1 MNHEY, CDR2 SVGEGT. This CDR3 region has 13 residues. The CDR3 nucleotides read TGTGCCAGCATGGGGAGACTCAGCTACGAGCAGTACTTC. It yields the protein CASMGRLSYEQYF.

This clonotype was seen at least ten times. The rearrangement links TRBV9 to TRBJ1-1; the match to TRBD1 covers 7 bases. The junction had 6 bases not matched to a gene; V was cut back by 3 bases and J by 1 base. This CDR3 spans 15 amino acids. Germline CDR1 is SGDLS and CDR2 is YYNGEE. This chain's CDR3 is CASSASRDRNTEAFF. CDR3 in DNA: TGTGCCAGCAGCGCGTCCCGGGACAGGAACACTGAAGCTTTCTTT.

The table lists this clonotype with a few counts. The chain joins TRBV27 to TRBJ1-3; D may be TRBD1 (5 bases). CDR1 and CDR2 (germline): MNHEY, SMNVEV (reference sequence). Trimming stripped 5 bases from V and 1 base from J, with 9 bases between. This CDR3 is built from 14 residues. The CDR3 DNA reads TGTGCCAGCAGTCCCGGGACGTCTGGAAACACCATATATTTT. Amino acids: CASSPGTSGNTIYF.

This clonotype was seen a few times. The gene calls are TRBV4-1 and TRBJ2-1; 14 bases map to TRBD2. V trimming: 4 bases; J trimming: 5 bases; junction bases outside the gene matches: 10. CDR1 and CDR2 (germline): MGHRA, YSYEKL. The length of the CDR3 is 18 residues. CDR3 protein: CASSLTPGLAGGDNEQFF. The CDR3, as DNA: TGCGCCAGCAGCCTAACCCCCGGACTAGCGGGAGGTGACAATGAGCAGTTCTTC.

The chain carries TRBV5-6 and TRBJ1-5; tentative D call: TRBD1 (5 bases). Trimming took off 3 bases at V and 2 bases at J, with 15 bases between the two ends. The germline CDR1 and CDR2 sequences are SGHDT and YYEEEE. This CDR3 is built from 16 residues. The DNA of the CDR3 is TGTGCCAGCAGCTCATTGGGGGGTGATGGCAATCAGCCCCAGCATTTT. Amino acid sequence: CASSSLGGDGNQPQHF.

This clonotype was seen only a few times. CDR3 sequence: CSAREGGDNQPQHF. Written as DNA, the CDR3 is TGCAGTGCTAGAGAGGGAGGGGACAATCAGCCCCAGCATTTT. The chain couples TRBV20-1 to TRBJ1-5; a possible D gene is TRBD1 (5 bases). V shed 0 bases and J shed 3 bases, with 9 bases lying between them. This CDR3 spans 14 amino acids. CDR1 and CDR2 (germline): DFQATT, SNEGSKA (reference sequence).

This clonotype was counted at least ten times. The J gene is TRBJ1-3, the V gene TRBV6-1; D remains ambiguous. With 3 bases removed from V and 9 bases from J, the gap between germline ends came to 12 bases. CDR1 is MNHNS and CDR2 is SASEGT in the germline V gene. This CDR3 comprises 13 residues. In DNA, the CDR3 is TGTGCCAGCAGTGACGGGGTAGGAGGCACCATATATTTT. Translated: CASSDGVGGTIYF.

CDR3 DNA: TGTGCCAGCATTTACCTCTCTGGGGGGGTGCGCACAGATACGCAGTATTTT. It is translated as CASIYLSGGVRTDTQYF. The rearrangement uses TRBV12-3 or TRBV12-4 and TRBJ2-3, with 7 bases matching TRBD2. V gave up 7 bases and J gave up 1 base; unmatched junction bases: 14. The CDR3 consists of 17 residues.

The gene calls are TRBV5-8 and TRBJ2-7, with D possibly TRBD1 on 6 matching bases. This CDR3 spans 15 amino acids. V dropped 0 bases and J dropped 2 bases, with 12 bases sitting between them. CDR1 is SGHTS, CDR2 YDEGEE, per germline. CDR3 protein: CASSLGRDTTYEQYF. The CDR3 nucleotides are TGTGCCAGCAGCTTGGGTAGGGACACCACCTACGAGCAGTACTTC.